These 17 T cell receptor beta chains came from one sample sequenced in a study of CD8+CD57+ T cells in acquired aplastic anemia. Genomic DNA was employed as the template in profiling TCR beta VDJ and CDR3. TCRdb re-called the reads through MiXCR, storing one row per CDR3 protein. Of about 260,000 distinct CDR3 sequences listed, approximately 80% are singletons. Flow cytometry had shown expanded CD8+CD57+ cells in the patients chosen for sequencing. The sequenced material came from sorted CD4+, CD8+, or CD8+CD57+ T cells (not recorded which) from PBMCs. Receptors originate from a human donor with aplastic anemia.

V and J are TRBV7-3 and TRBJ2-5; 11 nucleotides match TRBD1. The germline gives CDR1 SGHTA, CDR2 FQGTGA. The J segment lost 9 bases and the V segment lost 3 bases, leaving 6 bases of the junction unmatched. The CDR3 has 14 amino acids. CDR3 residues: CASSLDRGRVAQYF. In nucleotides, the CDR3 is TGTGCCAGCAGCTTGGACAGGGGGCGCGTTGCCCAGTACTTC. The full variable domain, in which reference TRBV7-3 and TRBJ2-5 provide the parts outside the CDR3, is GAGVSQTPSNKVTEKGKYVELRCDPISGHTALYWYRQSLGQGPEFLIYFQGTGAADDSGLPNDRFFAVRPEGSVSTLKIQRTERGDSAVYLCASSLDRGRVAQYFGPGTRLLVL.

This clonotype was picked up one time. The chain employs TRBV2 and TRBJ1-2; 7 bases match TRBD1. Per germline, CDR1 SNHLY and CDR2 FYNNEI. Germline trimming cut 9 bases from V and 3 bases from J; bases unmatched to any gene: 16. The CDR3 is 16 residues long. The CDR3 nucleotides are TGTGCCAGAAGGTCACGGCACAGGGGCTTGGACTATGGCTACACCTTC. Amino acid sequence: CARRSRHRGLDYGYTF.

About this clonotype itself: Germline and junction disagree at one end, which may indicate a read error. The chain carries TRBV7-9 and TRBJ2-5; D call uncertain. Germline assignment: CDR1 SEHNR and CDR2 FQNEAQ (reference sequence). This CDR3 region has 14 residues. The CDR3 DNA is TGTGCCAGCAGCCTAGGTGAGACGCAGGAGATCCAGCACTTC. Protein product: CASSLGETQEIQHF. The full variable domain, rest sourced from reference TRBV7-9 and TRBJ2-5, is DTGVSQNPRHKITKRGQNVTFRCDPISEHNRLYWYRQTLGQGPEFLTYFQNEAQLEKSRLLSDRFSAERPKGSFSTLEIQRTEQGDSAMYLCASSLGETQEIQHFGPGTRLLVL.

The chain employs TRBV6-5 and TRBJ2-7; unclear D gene. The CDR3 has 12 amino acids. Deletions cut 10 bases from V and 0 bases from J, with 10 bases between. Germline CDR1 is MNHEY and CDR2 is SVGAGI. This chain's CDR3 is CATSDNSYEQYF. CDR3 sequence (DNA): TGTGCCACCAGCGACAACTCCTACGAGCAGTACTTC.

The chain combines TRBV7-2 with TRBJ2-1; D may be TRBD1 (5 bases). The CDR3 is 15 amino acids. The germline V gene has CDR1 SGHTA and CDR2 FQGNSA. The V end was cut by 4 bases, the J end by 2 bases, with 12 bases between. The CDR3 nucleotides are TGTGCCAGCAGCTCCAGGACATCCCCCTACAATGAGCAGTTCTTC. Amino acids: CASSSRTSPYNEQFF.

This clonotype showed up just a few times. CDR3 residues: CASSVVEYNSPLHF. The CDR3 DNA follows: TGTGCCAGCAGCGTAGTAGAGTATAATTCACCCCTCCACTTT. The V gene is TRBV9, the J gene TRBJ1-6, with D unclear. This CDR3 is built from 14 residues. V lost 0 bases to trimming and J lost 4 bases, with 5 bases between them. The germline V gene has CDR1 SGDLS and CDR2 YYNGEE.

On this clonotype itself: This is likely a read error, given that the CDR3 carries no conserved phenylalanine or tryptophan at its end. It is unclear where the CDR3 begins or ends on the DNA, so no DNA is shown, and the CDR3 is as TCRdb lists it. The chain joins TRBV7-8 to TRBJ2-3; no check of the table's D call, TRBD1, against the DNA was made. The CDR3 numbers 13 amino acids, ends counted. Looked up from germline, CDR1 is SGHVS and CDR2 is FQNEAQ. CDR3 sequence reads: CASRDGTTDTKYT.

Comments on this clonotype: No conserved phenylalanine or tryptophan ends this CDR3, so it is likely a read error. Because the CDR3's place on the DNA is in doubt, the DNA is left out and the CDR3 is given as listed by TCRdb. The chain is built from TRBV7-9 and TRBJ2-3; the table's D call, TRBD1, was not checked against the DNA. 13 amino acids form the CDR3, both terminal residues included. The germline V gene has CDR1 SEHNR and CDR2 FQNEAQ (reference sequence). The CDR3 here is CASSDERSEGKDE.

This sequence joins TRBV20-1 and TRBJ2-7, with a tentative D call TRBD1 (5 bases). Deletions cut 6 bases from V and 5 bases from J, with 20 bases between. The CDR3 contains 14 residues. Germline V gene lookup returns CDR1 DFQATT and CDR2 SNEGSKA (reference sequence). The CDR3 here is CSASNRTRTNEQYF. DNA of the CDR3: TGCAGTGCCAGTAATCGGACACGCACGAACGAGCAGTACTTC.

Details on this clonotype: The junction and the germline gene differ at one end; a read error may be behind it. V gene TRBV7-2 combines with J gene TRBJ2-3; D might be TRBD2 (6 bases). This CDR3 is 14 amino acids long. Germline V lookup: CDR1 SGHTA, CDR2 FQGNSA. In DNA, the CDR3 is TGTGCCAGCAGCTCAGCGGGTGGTGGCGATACGGAGCATTTT. Translating gives CASSSAGGGDTEHF. The full variable domain, in which reference TRBV7-2 and TRBJ2-3 provide the parts outside the CDR3, is GAGVSQSPSNKVTEKGKDVELRCDPISGHTALYWYRQSLGQGLEFLIYFQGNSAPDKSGLPSDRFSAERTGGSVSTLTIQRTQQEDSAVYLCASSSAGGGDTEHFGPGTRLTVL.

This clonotype was detected only a few times. The genes are TRBV25-1 and TRBJ1-3; maybe TRBD1 (5 bases). Trimming took 0 bases from V and 2 from J, leaving 11 bases between them. Germline V gives CDR1 MGHDK, CDR2 SYGVNS. This CDR3 spans 16 amino acids. The CDR3 region is CASSEYREYPGNTIYF. DNA of the CDR3: TGTGCCAGCAGTGAATACAGGGAGTATCCTGGAAACACCATATATTTT.

The rearrangement links TRBV7-2 to TRBJ2-5, with D uncertain. The CDR3 consists of 16 residues. The germline V gene encodes CDR1 SGHTA and CDR2 FQGNSA. The ends were cut back, 5 bases at V and 5 bases at J, with 21 bases in the middle. The DNA of the CDR3 is TGTGCCAGCAGCGGTCCTCGAGCTGGAAAGCCCGAGACCCAGTACTTC. Its protein product is CASSGPRAGKPETQYF.

This clonotype was picked up one time. The J gene is TRBJ1-2, the V gene TRBV2, with TRBD1 as a possible D gene (5 bases). Germline V lookup: CDR1 SNHLY, CDR2 FYNNEI. Trimming left V 6 bases short and J 8 bases short, with 19 bases between. This CDR3 is 14 amino acids long. CDR3 protein: CASREAGGVAGYTF. CDR3 DNA: TGTGCCAGCAGGGAGGCGGGAGGGGTGGCGGGCTACACCTTC.

Only one count was recorded for this clonotype. An end of the junction differs from the germline gene, which may be a read error. The chain combines TRBV9 with TRBJ2-3; D is unresolved. This CDR3 has 14 residues. In germline, CDR1 is SGDLS, CDR2 YYNGEE. CDR3 DNA sequence: TGTGCCAGCAGAGTAGCTGGAGACCTCCATACGCAGTATTTT. Translating gives CASRVAGDLHTQYF.

The J gene is TRBJ2-1, the V gene TRBV7-2, with a possible D match to TRBD1 (6 bases). CDR3 length equals 16 residues. V was pared by 5 bases and J by 8 bases, with 22 bases between. CDR1 SGHTA and CDR2 FQGNSA come from the germline V gene. DNA for the CDR3: TGTGCCAGCAGCCAGGGGCGCGCAGGCGGTCAGGATGAGCAGTTCTTC. Its translation is CASSQGRAGGQDEQFF. Based on the CDR3 plus reference TRBV7-2 and TRBJ2-1, the full variable domain is GAGVSQSPSNKVTEKGKDVELRCDPISGHTALYWYRQSLGQGLEFLIYFQGNSAPDKSGLPSDRFSAERTGGSVSTLTIQRTQQEDSAVYLCASSQGRAGGQDEQFFGPGTRLTVL.

The chain employs TRBV7-9 and TRBJ2-7, with D unresolved. The CDR3 contains 13 residues. Between the trimmed V and J ends, which lost 5 bases and 2 bases, there was a span of 10 bases. Germline V CDR1 and CDR2: SEHNR, FQNEAQ (reference sequence). The DNA of the CDR3 is TGTGCCAGCAGCCCCCCGGGCCCCTACGAGCAGTACTTC. It specifies CASSPPGPYEQYF.

This clonotype was recorded a few times. This sequence joins TRBV4-1 and TRBJ2-7; D remains ambiguous. This CDR3 has 12 amino acids. Trimming left V 1 base short and J 6 bases short, with 7 bases between. In germline, CDR1 is MGHRA, CDR2 YSYEKL. CDR3 sequence (DNA): TGCGCCAGCAGCCAAGGGAAAGGCGAGCAGTACTTC. It translates to CASSQGKGEQYF.